This entry is about one TCR beta chain. These data come from a study of blood T cell repertoires in COVID-19. The CDR3 length is 13 residues. CDR1 is LNHDA, CDR2 SQIVND, per germline (reference sequence). V lost 4 bases to trimming and J lost 3 bases, with 7 bases between them. In the original analysis: How many nucleated cells were present was estimated from reference gene primer amplification. Sequencing was performed with immunoSEQ multiplex PCR; in TCRdb, only in-frame clones are kept and a portion is missing. V and J calls and clone size follow that table, whereas D and trimming were derived from the DNA. Found here are 250,000 to 350,000 clones, 88% of them singletons; the top ten hold approximately 10%. Seattle enrolled patients during active infection and tracked them longitudinally.

The sequenced sample consisted of peripheral blood. The receptor comes from a woman aged 25 to 39 with COVID-19, enrolled during active disease. The chain employs TRBV19 and TRBJ1-5; D not resolved. In DNA form, the CDR3 reads TGTGCCAGTAGTAACGGGATCAATCAGCCCCAGCATTTT. It yields the protein CASSNGINQPQHF.